The 18 T cell receptor beta chains listed next were all sequenced from one sample in a study of OX40 agonist ivuxolimab in advanced cancers. Profiling relied on immunoSEQ multiplex PCR, and the TCRdb table lists in-frame clones only, not all of them. The repertoire holds 70,000 to 95,000 clones, with 92% as singletons. This material consisted of CD4+ or CD8+ T cells sorted from blood, taken in a trial of the OX40 agonist ivuxolimab. Source of these receptors: an adult with an advanced solid tumor such as melanoma, head and neck, liver or kidney cancer.

The V gene is TRBV4-2, the J gene TRBJ2-7; 10 bases map to TRBD2. The J segment lost 1 base and the V segment lost 4 bases, leaving 4 bases of the junction unmatched. The CDR3 totals 15 residues. Germline assignment: CDR1 LGHNA and CDR2 YNFKEQ. CDR3 DNA: TGTGCCAGCAGCCCCGGGACTAGCGAATCCTACGAGCAGTACTTC. Residues: CASSPGTSESYEQYF.

The V call is TRBV7-9, the J call TRBJ2-5; D remains ambiguous. Trimming cost V 1 base and J 3 bases, with 6 bases left between them. Per germline, CDR1 SEHNR and CDR2 FQNEAQ (reference sequence). The CDR3 has 13 amino acids. CDR3 in DNA: TGTGCCAGCAGCTTAGTGAGAGAAGAGACCCAGTACTTC. Encoded protein: CASSLVREETQYF.

The rearrangement uses TRBV4-2 and TRBJ2-5; D is perhaps TRBD2 (6 bases). The germline V gene encodes CDR1 LGHNA and CDR2 YNFKEQ. V was shortened by 0 bases and J by 2 bases, with 13 bases between the two germline ends. The CDR3 covers 16 residues. CDR3 DNA sequence: TGTGCCAGCAGCCAAGAGGGCGGGACGAAACAAGAGACCCAGTACTTC. Protein sequence: CASSQEGGTKQETQYF.

The chain combines TRBV28 with TRBJ2-7; tentatively, D is TRBD1 (6 bases). The ends were cut back, 3 bases at V and 3 bases at J, with 12 bases in the middle. This CDR3 contains 14 residues. Germline values: CDR1 MDHEN, CDR2 SYDVKM. For the CDR3, the DNA is TGTGCCAGCAGTTTGACAGGTCTTTTCTACGAGCAGTACTTC. Translation: CASSLTGLFYEQYF.

The J gene is TRBJ2-2, the V gene TRBV6-4, with D uncertain. This CDR3 is built from 13 residues. Germline lookup yields CDR1 MRHNA and CDR2 SNTAGT. V lost 4 bases to trimming and J lost 4 bases, with 7 bases between them. This chain's CDR3 is CASSVQATGELFF. The CDR3 nucleotides read TGTGCCAGCAGTGTTCAAGCCACCGGGGAGCTGTTTTTT.

The chain uses TRBV4-2 and TRBJ2-3; D not certain. V dropped 1 base and J dropped 2 bases, with 10 bases sitting between them. Germline-derived CDR1 and CDR2 are LGHNA and YNFKEQ. CDR3 length: 15 amino acids. The CDR3 sequence is CASSQVSTDTDTQYF. CDR3 nucleotides: TGTGCCAGCAGCCAAGTCTCGACGGACACAGATACGCAGTATTTT.

This clone was seen just once. V usage is TRBV18 and J usage is TRBJ2-5; TRBD1 matches at 7 bases. Germline trimming cut 0 bases from V and 5 bases from J; bases unmatched to any gene: 15. Germline V lookup: CDR1 KGHSH, CDR2 LQKENI. CDR3 length: 18 residues. The CDR3: CASSPPTRGGRGEETQYF. The CDR3 region has the DNA TGTGCCAGCTCACCACCCACCCGAGGGGGCAGAGGTGAGGAGACCCAGTACTTC. Together with reference TRBV18 and TRBJ2-5, the CDR3 gives the full variable domain: NAGVMQNPRHLVRRRGQEARLRCSPMKGHSHVYWYRQLPEEGLKFMVYLQKENIIDESGMPKERFSAEFPKEGPSILRIQQVVRGDSAAYFCASSPPTRGGRGEETQYFGPGTRLLVL.

V usage is TRBV7-9 and J usage is TRBJ2-3; 8 bases match TRBD1. The germline V gene has CDR1 SEHNR and CDR2 FQNEAQ (reference sequence). J was trimmed by 1 base and V by 6 bases; bases with no gene match: 6. The CDR3 runs to 15 residues. CDR3 amino acids: CASSSRGLGTDTQYF. In nucleotides, the CDR3 is TGTGCCAGCAGTTCCAGGGGGCTAGGCACAGATACGCAGTATTTT.

The chain couples TRBV28 to TRBJ1-5; D may be TRBD1 (6 bases). Trimming took 6 bases from V and 10 from J, leaving 25 bases between them. Germline V gene lookup returns CDR1 MDHEN and CDR2 SYDVKM. The CDR3 loop spans 16 amino acids. The CDR3 spells CASSQNPGYRDEPQHF. CDR3 nucleotides: TGTGCCAGCAGCCAAAATCCGGGGTACAGGGACGAACCCCAGCATTTT.

The chain is built from TRBV2 and TRBJ1-4, with 10 bases matching TRBD1. The CDR3 runs 15 residues. V gave up 5 bases and J gave up 7 bases; unmatched junction bases: 7. Per germline, CDR1 SNHLY and CDR2 FYNNEI. CDR3 DNA: TGTGCCAGCAGTCGACAGGGGGCGCAGGTTGAAAAACTGTTTTTT. It encodes CASSRQGAQVEKLFF.

V and J are TRBV27 and TRBJ2-4; D remains ambiguous. V lost 3 bases and J lost 1, with 7 bases in between. The CDR3 totals 14 residues. The V gene's germline CDR1 is MNHEY and CDR2 SMNVEV (reference sequence). The CDR3 sequence is CASSFSSAKNIQYF. As DNA, the CDR3 is TGTGCCAGCAGTTTTTCTAGTGCCAAAAACATTCAGTACTTC.

This sequence joins TRBV6-6 and TRBJ2-7; D remains unclear. CDR1 and CDR2 (germline): MNHNY, SVGAGI (reference sequence). CDR3 length: 13 amino acids. The ends were cut back, 5 bases at V and 6 bases at J, with 14 bases in the middle. DNA of the CDR3: TGTGCCAGCAGTCCCCTTGGTATAGGCGAGCAGTACTTC. This sequence encodes CASSPLGIGEQYF.

Here the CDR3 reads CASPGLGVGYTF. CDR3 sequence (DNA): TGTGCCTCCCCAGGGCTCGGAGTTGGCTACACCTTC. J is TRBJ1-2 and V is TRBV30, with TRBD1 as a possible D gene (5 bases). The CDR3 contains 12 residues. Germline-derived CDR1 and CDR2 are GTSNPN and SVGIG (reference sequence). Trimming shortened V by 7 bases and J by 7 bases, and 16 bases separated the two germline ends.

The chain recombines TRBV7-9 with TRBJ2-3; TRBD2 matches 8 bases. From germline, CDR1 is SEHNR and CDR2 FQNEAQ (reference sequence). The CDR3 length is 17 residues. J lost 0 bases, V lost 1 base, and 6 bases had no gene match. In DNA, the CDR3 is TGTGCCAGCAGCTTAGAGGCTGCGGGAGGTAGCACAGATACGCAGTATTTT. It codes for CASSLEAAGGSTDTQYF. Using reference TRBV7-9 and TRBJ2-3 for the parts outside the CDR3, the full variable domain is DTGVSQNPRHKITKRGQNVTFRCDPISEHNRLYWYRQTLGQGPEFLTYFQNEAQLEKSRLLSDRFSAERPKGSFSTLEIQRTEQGDSAMYLCASSLEAAGGSTDTQYFGPGTRLTVL.

The chain uses TRBV7-9 and TRBJ2-1; the match to TRBD2 covers 11 bases. CDR3 length equals 14 residues. Trimming removed 3 bases from V and 7 bases from J; junction bases left unmatched: 2. Germline V gene data show CDR1 as SEHNR and CDR2 as FQNEAQ (reference sequence). The CDR3 region is CASSLGLAVNEQFF. In DNA form, the CDR3 reads TGTGCCAGCAGCTTGGGACTAGCGGTGAATGAGCAGTTCTTC.

This clone has a single count. The V call is TRBV11-2, the J call TRBJ2-1; D unclear. The CDR3 spans 15 residues. Germline-derived CDR1 and CDR2 are SGHAT and FQNNGV. The germline V and J ends were trimmed by 0 bases and 6 bases, with 12 bases remaining between them. The CDR3 spells CASSLDRLMGNEQFF. CDR3 coding DNA: TGTGCCAGCAGCTTAGACCGTTTAATGGGCAATGAGCAGTTCTTC.

The chain is built from TRBV7-3 and TRBJ2-2; D may be TRBD2 (5 bases). V shed 6 bases and J shed 5 bases, with 16 bases lying between them. Germline CDR1 is SGHTA and CDR2 is FQGTGA. CDR3 length equals 15 residues. The CDR3 nucleotides are TGTGCCAGCAGTAGCGACGGGGTGGGAACCGGGGAGCTGTTTTTT. Translating it yields CASSSDGVGTGELFF.

CDR3 sequence: CASSGGETQYF. The DNA for the CDR3 is TGTGCCAGCAGCGGCGGGGAGACCCAGTACTTC. The chain links TRBV7-9 to TRBJ2-5, with a possible D match to TRBD2 (5 bases). V gave up 5 bases and J gave up 5 bases, with 6 bases separating them. The CDR3 spans 11 residues. Per germline, CDR1 SEHNR and CDR2 FQNEAQ (reference sequence).